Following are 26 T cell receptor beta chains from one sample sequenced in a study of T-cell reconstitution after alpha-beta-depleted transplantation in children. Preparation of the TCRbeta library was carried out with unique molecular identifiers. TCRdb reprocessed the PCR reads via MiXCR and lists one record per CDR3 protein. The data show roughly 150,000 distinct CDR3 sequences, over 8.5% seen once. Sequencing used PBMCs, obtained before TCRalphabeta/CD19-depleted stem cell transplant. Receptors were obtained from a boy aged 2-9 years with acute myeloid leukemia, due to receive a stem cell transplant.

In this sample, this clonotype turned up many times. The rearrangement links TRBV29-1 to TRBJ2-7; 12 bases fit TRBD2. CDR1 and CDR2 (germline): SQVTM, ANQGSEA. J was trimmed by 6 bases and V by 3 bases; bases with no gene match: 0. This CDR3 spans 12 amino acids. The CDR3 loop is CSVETSGSEQYF. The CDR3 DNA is TGCAGCGTTGAGACTAGCGGGAGCGAGCAGTACTTC.

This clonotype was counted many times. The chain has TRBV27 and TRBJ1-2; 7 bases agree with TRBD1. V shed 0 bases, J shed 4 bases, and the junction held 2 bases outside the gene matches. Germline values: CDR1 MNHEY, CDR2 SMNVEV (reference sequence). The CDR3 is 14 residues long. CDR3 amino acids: CASSLSQGGYGYTF. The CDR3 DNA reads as TGTGCCAGCAGTTTATCTCAGGGGGGCTATGGCTACACCTTC.

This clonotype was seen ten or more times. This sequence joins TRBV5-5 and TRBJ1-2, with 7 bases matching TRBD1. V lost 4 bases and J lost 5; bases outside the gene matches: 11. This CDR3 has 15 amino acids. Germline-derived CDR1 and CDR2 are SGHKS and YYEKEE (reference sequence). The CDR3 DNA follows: TGTGCCAGCAGCACCCTACGCGACAGGGCGTATGGCTACACCTTC. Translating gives CASSTLRDRAYGYTF. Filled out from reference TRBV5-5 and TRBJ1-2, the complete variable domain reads DAGVTQSPTHLIKTRGQQVTLRCSPISGHKSVSWYQQVLGQGPQFIFQYYEKEERGRGNFPDRFSARQFPNYSSELNVNALLLGDSALYLCASSTLRDRAYGYTFGSGTRLTVV.

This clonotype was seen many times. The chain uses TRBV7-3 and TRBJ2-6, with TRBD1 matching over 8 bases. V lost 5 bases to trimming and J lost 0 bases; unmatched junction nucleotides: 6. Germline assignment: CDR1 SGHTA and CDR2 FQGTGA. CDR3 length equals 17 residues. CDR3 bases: TGTGCCAGCAGCCTGGACAGGGATATCTCTGGGGCCAACGTCCTGACTTTC. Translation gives CASSLDRDISGANVLTF.

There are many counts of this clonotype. CDR3 sequence reads: CASSIPLIANEQFF. CDR3 nucleotides: TGTGCCAGTAGTATCCCGCTTATCGCGAATGAGCAGTTCTTC. V usage is TRBV19 and J usage is TRBJ2-1; D not resolved. The CDR3 covers 14 residues. Germline V gene lookup returns CDR1 LNHDA and CDR2 SQIVND (reference sequence). Trimming left V 3 bases short and J 7 bases short, with 13 bases between.

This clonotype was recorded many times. CDR3 region: CASSLAQGTNYGYTF. The CDR3 DNA reads as TGCGCCAGCAGCTTGGCCCAGGGGACTAACTATGGCTACACCTTC. The chain recombines TRBV5-1 with TRBJ1-2; weak D call: TRBD1 (6 bases). The length of the CDR3 is 15 residues. Trimming took off 0 bases at V and 0 bases at J, with 9 bases between the two ends. Germline V lookup: CDR1 SGHRS, CDR2 YFSETQ.

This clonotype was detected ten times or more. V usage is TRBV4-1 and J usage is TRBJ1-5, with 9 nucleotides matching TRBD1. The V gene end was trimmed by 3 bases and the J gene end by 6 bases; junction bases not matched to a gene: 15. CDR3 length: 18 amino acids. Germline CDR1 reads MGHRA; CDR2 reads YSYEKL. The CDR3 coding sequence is TGCGCCAGCAGCCACTTAGACGTTGGGACAGGGATCGGTCAGCCCCAGCATTTT. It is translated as CASSHLDVGTGIGQPQHF.

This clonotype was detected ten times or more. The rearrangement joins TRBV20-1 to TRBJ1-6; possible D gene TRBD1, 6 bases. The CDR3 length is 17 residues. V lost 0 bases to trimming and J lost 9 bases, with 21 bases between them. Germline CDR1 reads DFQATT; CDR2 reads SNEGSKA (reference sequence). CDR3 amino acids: CSARDPPRGGMGSPLHF. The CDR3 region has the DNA TGCAGTGCTAGAGATCCTCCCAGGGGAGGAATGGGTTCACCCCTCCACTTT.

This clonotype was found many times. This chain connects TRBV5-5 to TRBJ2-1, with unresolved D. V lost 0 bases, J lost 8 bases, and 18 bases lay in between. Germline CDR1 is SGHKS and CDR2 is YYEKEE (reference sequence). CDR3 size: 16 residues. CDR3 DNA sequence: TGTGCCAGCAGCTTGGCCCCGGTAACGCAGACCTATGAGCAGTTCTTC. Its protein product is CASSLAPVTQTYEQFF.

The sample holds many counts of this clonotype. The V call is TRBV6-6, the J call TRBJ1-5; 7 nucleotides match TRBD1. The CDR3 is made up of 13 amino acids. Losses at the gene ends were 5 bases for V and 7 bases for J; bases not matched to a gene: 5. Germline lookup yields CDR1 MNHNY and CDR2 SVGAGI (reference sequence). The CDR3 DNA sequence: TGTGCCAGCAGTGCCAGGGGGAAACAGCCCCAGCATTTT. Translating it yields CASSARGKQPQHF.

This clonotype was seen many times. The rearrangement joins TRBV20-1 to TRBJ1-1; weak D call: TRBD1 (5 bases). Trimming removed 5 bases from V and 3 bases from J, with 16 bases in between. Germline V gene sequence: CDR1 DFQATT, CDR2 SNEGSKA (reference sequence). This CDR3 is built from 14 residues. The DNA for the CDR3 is TGCAGTGCTTTGCCGGGACGAACGGACACTGAAGCTTTCTTT. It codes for CSALPGRTDTEAFF.

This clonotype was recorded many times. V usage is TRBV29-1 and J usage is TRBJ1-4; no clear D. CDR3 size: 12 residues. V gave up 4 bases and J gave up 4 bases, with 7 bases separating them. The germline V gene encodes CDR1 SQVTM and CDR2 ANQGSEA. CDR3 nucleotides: TGCAGCGTTGTAGGTTTTAATGAAAAACTGTTTTTT. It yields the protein CSVVGFNEKLFF.

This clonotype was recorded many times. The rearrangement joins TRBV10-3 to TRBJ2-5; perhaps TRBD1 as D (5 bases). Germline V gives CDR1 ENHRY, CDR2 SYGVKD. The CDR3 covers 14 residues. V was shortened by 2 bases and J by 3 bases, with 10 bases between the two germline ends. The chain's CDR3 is CAISEGHLKETQYF. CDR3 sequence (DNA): TGTGCCATCAGTGAGGGACACCTGAAAGAGACCCAGTACTTC.

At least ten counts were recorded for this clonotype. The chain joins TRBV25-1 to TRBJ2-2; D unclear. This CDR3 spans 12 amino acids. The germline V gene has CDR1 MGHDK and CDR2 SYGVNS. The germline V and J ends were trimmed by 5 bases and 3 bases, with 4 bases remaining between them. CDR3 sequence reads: CASSRYTGELFF. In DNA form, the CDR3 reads TGTGCCAGCAGTCGTTACACCGGGGAGCTGTTTTTT.

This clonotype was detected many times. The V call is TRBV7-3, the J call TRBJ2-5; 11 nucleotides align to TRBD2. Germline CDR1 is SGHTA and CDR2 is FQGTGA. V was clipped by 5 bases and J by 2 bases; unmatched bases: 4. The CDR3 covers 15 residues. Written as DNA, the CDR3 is TGTGCCAGCAGCCTACTAGCGGGGGTGCAAGAGACCCAGTACTTC. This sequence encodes CASSLLAGVQETQYF. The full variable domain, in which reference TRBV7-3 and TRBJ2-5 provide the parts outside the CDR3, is GAGVSQTPSNKVTEKGKYVELRCDPISGHTALYWYRQSLGQGPEFLIYFQGTGAADDSGLPNDRFFAVRPEGSVSTLKIQRTERGDSAVYLCASSLLAGVQETQYFGPGTRLLVL.

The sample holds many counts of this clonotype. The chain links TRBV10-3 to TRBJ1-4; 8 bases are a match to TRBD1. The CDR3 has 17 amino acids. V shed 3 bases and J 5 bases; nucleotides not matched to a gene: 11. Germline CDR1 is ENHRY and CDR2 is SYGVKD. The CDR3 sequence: CAISDPPQGAQNEKLFF. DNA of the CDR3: TGTGCCATCAGTGATCCACCCCAGGGGGCGCAAAATGAAAAACTGTTTTTT.

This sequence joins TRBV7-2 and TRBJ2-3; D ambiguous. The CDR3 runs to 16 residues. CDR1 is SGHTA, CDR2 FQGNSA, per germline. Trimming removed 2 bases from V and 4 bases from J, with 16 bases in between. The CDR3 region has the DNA TGTGCCAGCAGCTTAATTGAATACGCCTCAGCAGATACGCAGTATTTT. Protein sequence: CASSLIEYASADTQYF.

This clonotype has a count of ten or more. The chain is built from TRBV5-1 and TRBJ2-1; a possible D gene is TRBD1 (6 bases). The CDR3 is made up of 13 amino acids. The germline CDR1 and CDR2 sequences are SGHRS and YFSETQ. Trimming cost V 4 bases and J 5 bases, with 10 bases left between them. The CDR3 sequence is CASSADRNNEQFF. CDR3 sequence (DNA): TGCGCCAGCAGCGCCGACAGGAACAATGAGCAGTTCTTC.

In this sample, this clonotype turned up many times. This chain's CDR3 is CSAIWGEYNEQFF. In DNA, the CDR3 is TGCAGTGCGATTTGGGGGGAGTACAATGAGCAGTTCTTC. The gene calls are TRBV20-1 and TRBJ2-1, with D perhaps TRBD2 (6 bases). V lost 6 bases, J lost 4 bases, and 13 bases lay in between. The CDR3 runs 13 residues. CDR1 is DFQATT, CDR2 SNEGSKA, per germline (reference sequence).

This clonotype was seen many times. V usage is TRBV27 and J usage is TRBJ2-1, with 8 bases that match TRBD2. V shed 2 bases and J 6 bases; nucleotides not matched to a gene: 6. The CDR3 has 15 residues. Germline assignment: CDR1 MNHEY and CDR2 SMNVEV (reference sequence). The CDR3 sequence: CASSLSGSSFNEQFF. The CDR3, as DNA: TGTGCCAGCAGTTTAAGCGGGAGTAGTTTCAATGAGCAGTTCTTC.

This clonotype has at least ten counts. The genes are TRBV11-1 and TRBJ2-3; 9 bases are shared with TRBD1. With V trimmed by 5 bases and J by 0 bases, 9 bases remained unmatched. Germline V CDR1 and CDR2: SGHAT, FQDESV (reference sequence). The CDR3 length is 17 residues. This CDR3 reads CASSATGGAFSTDTQYF. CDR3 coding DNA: TGTGCCAGCAGCGCAACAGGGGGCGCATTCAGCACAGATACGCAGTATTTT.

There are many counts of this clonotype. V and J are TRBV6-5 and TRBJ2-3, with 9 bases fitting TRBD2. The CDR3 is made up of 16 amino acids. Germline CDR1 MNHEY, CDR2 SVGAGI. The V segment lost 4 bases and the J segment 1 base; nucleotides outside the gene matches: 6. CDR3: CASSSTSGSGTDTQYF. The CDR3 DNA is TGTGCCAGCAGTTCGACTAGCGGATCCGGCACAGATACGCAGTATTTT.

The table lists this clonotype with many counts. CDR3 DNA: TGTGCCAGCAGTTTAGCCGGGACTCATTACGAGCAGTACTTC. It yields the protein CASSLAGTHYEQYF. The J gene is TRBJ2-7, the V gene TRBV27; D may be TRBD2 (6 bases). The germline V gene encodes CDR1 MNHEY and CDR2 SMNVEV (reference sequence). Trimming left V 2 bases short and J 4 bases short, with 12 bases between. The CDR3 has 14 amino acids.

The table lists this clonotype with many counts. CDR3 residues: CASRPGQLQGEKLFF. Written as DNA, the CDR3 is TGTGCCAGCAGGCCCGGACAGTTACAAGGGGAAAAACTGTTTTTT. The chain joins TRBV12-3 or TRBV12-4 to TRBJ1-4; a possible D gene is TRBD1 (6 bases). This CDR3 has 15 residues. Trimming removed 6 bases at V and 8 bases at J, with 19 bases between.

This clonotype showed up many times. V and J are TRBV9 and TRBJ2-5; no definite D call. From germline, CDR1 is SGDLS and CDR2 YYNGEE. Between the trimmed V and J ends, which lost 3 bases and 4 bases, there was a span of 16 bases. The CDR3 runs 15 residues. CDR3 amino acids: CASSGKWAPPETQYF. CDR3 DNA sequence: TGTGCCAGCAGCGGGAAGTGGGCCCCTCCAGAGACCCAGTACTTC.

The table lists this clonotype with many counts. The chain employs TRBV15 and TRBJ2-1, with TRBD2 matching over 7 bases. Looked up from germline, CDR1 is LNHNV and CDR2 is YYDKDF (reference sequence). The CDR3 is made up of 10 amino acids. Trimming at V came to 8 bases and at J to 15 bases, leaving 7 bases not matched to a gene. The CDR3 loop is CATSGDYLFF. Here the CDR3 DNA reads TGTGCCACCTCCGGGGACTATCTGTTCTTC. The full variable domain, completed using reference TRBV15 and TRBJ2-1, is DAMVIQNPRYQVTQFGKPVTLSCSQTLNHNVMYWYQQKSSQAPKLLFHYYDKDFNNEADTPDNFQSRRPNTSFCFLDIRSPGLGDTAMYLCATSGDYLFFGPGTRLTVL.